Sequencing of this T cell receptor beta chain was carried out in a study of T cells in Graves' hyperthyroidism and ophthalmopathy. Study-wide results and limits: Clonotypes that were expanded in thyroid above 0.001 mostly appeared in blood too.

Germline loops: CDR1 KGHDR, CDR2 SFDVKD. The CDR3 extends over 19 amino acids. The J segment lost 0 bases and the V segment lost 4 bases, leaving 8 bases of the junction unmatched. When ophthalmopathy did not progress within 18 months, Graves' hyperthyroidism was considered stable. Template material for amplifying TCR beta CDR3 regions consisted of RNA transcripts. Carried out on the TCR CDR3, a first-round RT-PCR used the HTBI primer set. One entry per CDR3 protein, called by TCRdb with MiXCR from the multiplex PCR reads. The sample holds about 500,000 distinct CDR3 sequences; roughly 14% are singletons and the top ten take under 20%. This clonotype was recorded at least ten times. The antigen is not known.

This sequence originates from a woman between 18 and 29 years old with Graves' hyperthyroidism. This chain connects TRBV24-1 to TRBJ2-1, with TRBD2 matching over 13 bases. Sequencing input: blood. DNA for the CDR3: TGTGCCACCAGTGACCGAGGGACTAGCGGGACGCACTCCTACAATGAGCAGTTCTTC. Its translation: CATSDRGTSGTHSYNEQFF.